What follows is one T cell receptor (beta chain) and its context. There is no known antigen for this receptor. Base qualities are missing; no much larger clone stands one base away. This sample was taken from a study of T cell changes during pregnancy in multiple sclerosis (dated 2019 in TCRdb). About the investigation overall: The study looked at changes in the T cell repertoire across pregnancy in women with multiple sclerosis.

The library was prepared using the immunoSEQ multiplex PCR assay. TCRdb obtained this table from immuneACCESS and retained in-frame rearrangements with V and J assigned. These tables miss some clones; where compared with another copy, unresolved V genes account for less than half of the shortfall, and the remainder is unexplained. The sample table lists 65,000 to 85,000 clones, about nine tenths of them with a count of one. More than 1.4% of the sample belongs to the ten largest clones. The CDR3, from cysteine to phenylalanine, totals 13 residues. Of all the DNA, just the CDR3 is kept, 39 bases in frame from base 1. CDR1 and CDR2 are drawn from the germline V gene (reference sequence): SGHKS, YYEKEE. V is cut by 9 bases and J by 7 bases, and the space between the germline ends is 19 bases.

This chain is built from TRBV5-5 and TRBJ1-2; tentative D gene TRBD1, with 6 bases matching. This material consisted of peripheral blood, taken in the second trimester of pregnancy. The receptor comes from a female donor with multiple sclerosis, enrolled in a pregnancy study. The DNA reads as follows: TGTGCCACTTCAGGGTGGGACAATCTTGGCTACACCTTC. Its translation is CATSGWDNLGYTF.